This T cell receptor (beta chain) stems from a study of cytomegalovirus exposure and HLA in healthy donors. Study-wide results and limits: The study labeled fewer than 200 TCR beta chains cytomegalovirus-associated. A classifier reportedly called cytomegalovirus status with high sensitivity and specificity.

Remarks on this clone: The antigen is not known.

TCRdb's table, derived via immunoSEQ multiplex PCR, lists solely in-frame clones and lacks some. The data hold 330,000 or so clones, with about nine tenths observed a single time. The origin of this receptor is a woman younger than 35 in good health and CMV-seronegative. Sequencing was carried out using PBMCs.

The CDR3 DNA is TGTGCCAGCAGTTACGGGACAGGGTGGAATGGCTACACCTTC. This sequence encodes CASSYGTGWNGYTF. The chain couples TRBV6-5 to TRBJ1-2, with 9 bases fitting TRBD1. The CDR3 loop spans 14 amino acids. V was clipped by 2 bases and J by 6 bases; unmatched bases: 4. The germline V gene encodes CDR1 MNHEY and CDR2 SVGAGI.